This TCR beta chain was documented in a study of cytomegalovirus exposure and HLA in healthy donors. On this clone itself: Other DNA sequences within the sample encode an identical CDR3.

PCR used 60 Vbeta primers and 13 Jbeta primers. The assay was immunoSEQ multiplex PCR, and TCRdb's table has in-frame clones only and misses some. The data show about 140,000 clones, with more than 75% seen just once and about 3.4% held by the top ten. Germline V CDR1 and CDR2: SEHNR, FQNEAQ (reference sequence). Trimming took off 3 bases at V and 6 bases at J, with 6 bases between the two ends. The CDR3 is 12 residues long. This receptor was taken from a man between 18 and 29 years old in good health and CMV-seropositive. The sample consisted of PBMCs. The V and J genes are TRBV7-9 and TRBJ1-5; D remains ambiguous. The CDR3 protein is CASSLGSQPQHF. CDR3 sequence (DNA): TGTGCCAGCAGCTTGGGCAGTCAGCCCCAGCATTTT.